This entry features one T cell receptor beta chain sequence. The antigen remains undetermined. Unmatched junction bases numbered 7, after V lost 4 bases and J lost 1 base. Germline CDR1 reads MGHRA; CDR2 reads YSYEKL. The CDR3 consists of 15 residues. The sample originates from a study of graft-versus-host responses after intestinal transplantation. Whole-study context: Recipients underwent multivisceral, liver-intestinal, or isolated intestinal transplants. Tacrolimus and steroids were given for around 3 years to all recipients after anti-thymocyte globulin induction.

The repertoire was sequenced with immunoSEQ multiplex PCR; TCRdb's copy has only in-frame clones and lacks some. The table shows 29,000 or so clones, with nearly 90% occurring only once. General study findings and limits: High graft-versus-host to host-versus-graft clonal ratios were found in allografts of patients who had graft-donor T cell macrochimerism.

This sequence joins TRBV4-1 and TRBJ2-7; 7 positions match TRBD2. The clonotype was recovered from a human patient who received an intestinal transplant, so some T cells may come from the graft donor. The specimen comprised PBMCs, sampled 450 to 460 days after intestinal transplantation. CDR3 nucleotide sequence: TGCGCCAGCAGCCCTCGTGGCGGGGGTTCCTACGAGCAGTACTTC. Amino acid sequence: CASSPRGGGSYEQYF.